One and the same sample provided the 7 T cell receptor beta chains below, sequenced in a study of human T cells and chemical hapten exposure (dated by TCRdb to about 2021). The label giving this sample's time point can be read as: patch test 3, about 24 weeks after DPC sensitization. The sample's treatment or condition label, decoded: therapeutic diphenylcyclopropenone sensitization with weekly scalp DPC. Libraries were prepared through RACE. TCRdb lists the instrument as NextSeq 500. TCRdb passed the public sequencing reads through fastp at Q25 and MiXCR, retaining productive beta sequences. CDR3 protein sequences are deduplicated, and each keeps its most common genes and DNA. Here the sample has 95,000 to 150,000 distinct CDR3 sequences; about 11% occur a single time. 2% to 2.5% of the sample comes from the top ten. Source: whole blood, taken in connection with sensitization to the hapten diphenylcyclopropenone (DPC). The receptors here all came from a woman aged 50 to 65 with alopecia areata. Some clones in this sample may be carry-over from other donors' samples.

The chain uses TRBV7-6 and TRBJ2-7; 7 positions agree with TRBD1. This CDR3 region has 13 residues. Germline V gene sequence: CDR1 SGHVS, CDR2 FNYEAQ. With V trimmed by 4 bases and J by 3 bases, 3 bases remained unmatched. CDR3 loop: CASSYGQDYEQYF. The CDR3 DNA reads TGTGCCAGCAGCTACGGACAGGACTACGAGCAGTACTTC.

This sequence joins TRBV6-1 and TRBJ2-5; D gene uncertain. CDR3 length: 10 amino acids. Trimming removed 7 bases at V and 4 bases at J, with 4 bases between. Germline CDR1 MNHNS, CDR2 SASEGT. As DNA, the CDR3 is TGTGCCAGCAAGCGAGAGACCCAGTACTTC. Encoded protein: CASKRETQYF.

The chain has TRBV7-3 and TRBJ2-1, with D possibly TRBD1 on 5 matching bases. CDR3 size: 14 residues. Germline V gene data show CDR1 as SGHTA and CDR2 as FQGTGA. V lost 2 bases and J 10 bases, leaving 15 bases between the germline ends. In nucleotides, the CDR3 is TGTGCCAGCAGCTTAGGGTCAGGGCCTAGGGAGCAGTTCTTC. Translating it yields CASSLGSGPREQFF.

This clonotype was picked up a small number of times. This chain connects TRBV3-1 to TRBJ1-5; D unresolved. The V end was cut by 0 bases, the J end by 7 bases, with 16 bases between. Germline CDR1 and CDR2: LGHDT and YNNKEL (reference sequence). This CDR3 is built from 16 residues. The CDR3 loop reads CASSQDMKGTEQPQHF. DNA of the CDR3: TGTGCCAGCAGCCAAGATATGAAGGGAACGGAACAGCCCCAGCATTTT.

V and J are TRBV7-6 and TRBJ1-1; TRBD1 matches at 7 bases. After removal of 5 bases from V and 2 bases from J, the junction contained 5 bases not matched to a gene. Per the germline V gene, CDR1 is SGHVS and CDR2 is FNYEAQ. The CDR3 sequence is 14 residues long. In DNA, the CDR3 is TGTGCCAGCAGCCAGGGACAGATTAACACTGAAGCTTTCTTT. Protein: CASSQGQINTEAFF.

This clonotype was seen many times. This rearrangement joins TRBV12-3 or TRBV12-4 to TRBJ1-5; a weak D match, TRBD1 (6 bases). Trimming took off 3 bases at V and 4 bases at J, with 10 bases between the two ends. This CDR3 region has 14 residues. The CDR3 DNA follows: TGTGCCAGCAGTTTGGGGCAGGGGAATCAGCCCCAGCATTTT. Translated: CASSLGQGNQPQHF.

This sequence joins TRBV18 and TRBJ2-5; D is tentatively TRBD1 or TRBD2 (5 bases each). This CDR3 comprises 15 residues. Germline V gives CDR1 KGHSH, CDR2 LQKENI. V was shortened by 3 bases and J by 5 bases, with 16 bases between the two germline ends. The CDR3 here is CASSPWDQVQETQYF. CDR3 DNA sequence: TGTGCCAGCTCACCGTGGGACCAAGTCCAGGAGACCCAGTACTTC.